A selection of T cell receptor beta chains follows, all from one sample in a study of shared clonotypes between healthy human individuals. The assay was immunoSEQ multiplex PCR, and TCRdb's table has in-frame clones only and misses some. The sample records about 2.1 million clones, just over 90% being singletons. Source material: naive CD8+ T cells from PBMCs. These receptor sequences come from a man between 18 and 35 years old in good health. Some clones in this sample may be carry-over from other donors' samples. Both conserved end residues are part of each CDR3. A D gene is named only where the DNA matches it firmly. Part of the rows lack a size; the others show once, few, many or a class for expanded clones.

CDR3,DNA,J,V,D,size
CASSLAAPSYEQYF,TGTGCCAGCAGCTTAGCGGCTCCTAGCTACGAGCAGTACTTC,TRBJ2-7,TRBV7-2,-,-
CASGPSLDTQYF,TGTGCCAGCGGACCCTCTTTGGATACGCAGTATTTT,TRBJ2-3,TRBV7-9,-,-
CASSWAGRGYEQFF,TGTGCCAGCAGTTGGGCAGGGAGGGGATATGAGCAGTTCTTC,TRBJ2-1,TRBV28,TRBD2,-
CASSFLAGGSPNEQFF,TGTGCCAGCAGTTTTCTAGCGGGAGGCTCCCCCAATGAGCAGTTCTTC,TRBJ2-1,TRBV27,TRBD2,-
CASSLEGLDSPTYNEQFF,TGTGCCAGCAGCTTAGAAGGGCTAGACAGCCCAACCTACAATGAGCAGTTCTTC,TRBJ2-1,TRBV13,-,-
CASSSGLTPGELFF,TGCGCCAGCAGTAGCGGCCTCACCCCCGGGGAGCTGTTTTTT,TRBJ2-2,TRBV10-1,-,-
CASSELRLAGGETQYF,TGTGCCAGCAGTGAACTTCGGCTAGCGGGAGGAGAGACCCAGTACTTC,TRBJ2-5,TRBV2,TRBD2,-
CASSSPPGLAYVDEQFF,TGTGCCAGCAGCTCGCCTCCGGGACTAGCGTACGTCGATGAGCAGTTCTTC,TRBJ2-1,TRBV7-9,TRBD2,-
CASSLVPAGVSTDTQYF,TGTGCCAGCAGCTTAGTGCCAGCGGGAGTTAGCACAGATACGCAGTATTTT,TRBJ2-3,TRBV7-8,TRBD2,-
CASSSWTVNTEAFF,TGTGCCAGCAGTTCCTGGACAGTAAACACTGAAGCTTTCTTT,TRBJ1-1,TRBV27,-,-
CASSALGLAGVQDGELFF,TGTGCCAGCAGCGCCTTGGGACTAGCGGGAGTACAAGACGGGGAGCTGTTTTTT,TRBJ2-2,TRBV9,TRBD2,-
CASSSSPEGLPLHF,TGTGCCAGCAGCAGTAGTCCCGAGGGTCTCCCCCTCCACTTT,TRBJ1-6,TRBV5-6,-,-
CASGQGDSNQPQHF,TGTGCCAGCGGTCAAGGTGATAGCAATCAGCCCCAGCATTTT,TRBJ1-5,TRBV25-1,-,-
CASSPRGYQETQYF,TGTGCCAGCAGCCCCCGGGGGTACCAAGAGACCCAGTACTTC,TRBJ2-5,TRBV11-3,-,-
CASRTSGPEAFF,TGCGCCAGTAGAACCTCAGGCCCTGAAGCTTTCTTT,TRBJ1-1,TRBV5-1,-,-
CASSFNIRTRLETQYF,TGTGCCAGCAGCTTCAATATCCGGACCAGATTAGAGACCCAGTACTTC,TRBJ2-5,TRBV7-9,-,once
CAWRGQLYEQYF,TGTGCCTGGAGGGGGCAGCTCTACGAGCAGTACTTC,TRBJ2-7,TRBV30,-,-
CASRQGARYNEQFF,TGTGCCAGCAGACAGGGGGCCCGTTACAATGAGCAGTTCTTC,TRBJ2-1,TRBV27,TRBD1,-
CASSLEVADTQYF,TGCGCCAGCAGCTTGGAAGTAGCAGATACGCAGTATTTT,TRBJ2-3,TRBV5-1,-,once
CASSLPPGLEQFF,TGTGCCAGCAGCTTACCTCCGGGACTTGAGCAGTTCTTC,TRBJ2-1,TRBV11-2,-,-
CASRGRDFSYEQYF,TGTGCCAGCAGGGGTAGGGACTTTTCCTACGAGCAGTACTTC,TRBJ2-7,TRBV6-1,-,-
CASSGQGYFSALHF,TGTGCCAGCAGCGGACAGGGTTACTTCTCAGCCCTCCACTTT,TRBJ1-6,TRBV7-6,TRBD1,-
CASSLADRSSYNEQFF,TGTGCCAGCAGCTTGGCAGACCGAAGCTCCTACAATGAGCAGTTCTTC,TRBJ2-1,TRBV5-5,-,-
CASSPEDRDLHEQYF,TGTGCCAGCAGCCCGGAAGACAGGGACCTTCACGAGCAGTACTTC,TRBJ2-7,TRBV13,TRBD1,once
CASSPLEQVASYEQYF,TGTGCCAGCAGTCCCCTTGAACAGGTAGCCTCCTACGAGCAGTACTTC,TRBJ2-7,TRBV27,-,-
CASSRGLAGGEETQYF,TGTGCCAGCAGTCGAGGCCTAGCGGGAGGAGAGGAGACCCAGTACTTC,TRBJ2-5,TRBV10-3,TRBD2,-
CSVEASQTFF,TGCAGCGTTGAGGCTAGTCAGACGTTCTTC,TRBJ2-1,TRBV29-1,-,-
CATSTGEASYEQYF,TGTGCCACCAGCACCGGGGAGGCCTCCTACGAGCAGTACTTC,TRBJ2-7,TRBV15,-,-
CASSLEGTLLLHF,TGTGCCAGCAGCTTAGAGGGAACATTATTATTGCATTTT,TRBJ1-5,TRBV7-7,-,once
CASSPAEGLWRYTQYF,TGCGCCAGCAGCCCAGCGGAGGGGCTCTGGAGATATACGCAGTATTTT,TRBJ2-3,TRBV5-1,-,-
CASSLAGNREQYF,TGTGCCAGCAGCTTAGCCGGCAATCGCGAGCAGTACTTC,TRBJ2-7,TRBV7-9,-,-
CASSNPEGLAMWKQFF,TGTGCCAGCAGCAACCCCGAGGGACTAGCGATGTGGAAGCAGTTCTTC,TRBJ2-1,TRBV5-6,TRBD2,-
CASSLSPGAASYEQYF,TGTGCCAGCAGTTTATCGCCCGGAGCCGCCTCCTACGAGCAGTACTTC,TRBJ2-7,TRBV27,-,-
CATSGRAADTQYF,TGTGCCACCAGCGGTCGGGCGGCAGATACGCAGTATTTT,TRBJ2-3,TRBV15,-,-
CASGRELYYGYTF,TGTGCCAGTGGGCGAGAGTTGTACTATGGCTACACCTTC,TRBJ1-2,TRBV19,-,-
CASSVTGQGQQFF,TGTGCCAGCAGCGTTACGGGACAGGGCCAGCAGTTCTTC,TRBJ2-1,TRBV9,TRBD1,-
CASAWGVGNEKLFF,TGTGCCAGCGCTTGGGGAGTTGGTAATGAAAAACTGTTTTTT,TRBJ1-4,TRBV28,-,-
CATSSGANVLTF,TGTGCCACCTCCTCTGGGGCCAACGTCCTGACTTTC,TRBJ2-6,TRBV21-1,-,-
CASSLWGDTEAFF,TGTGCCAGCAGCTTGTGGGGGGACACTGAAGCTTTCTTT,TRBJ1-1,TRBV5-5,-,-
CASSLPSSASGYTF,TGTGCCAGCAGTTTACCCTCCAGCGCCTCGGGCTACACCTTC,TRBJ1-2,TRBV28,-,-
CASSDFSSYNEQFF,TGTGCCAGCAGCGACTTTAGCTCCTACAATGAGCAGTTCTTC,TRBJ2-1,TRBV11-2,-,-
CASSRNPGSTEAFF,TGCGCCAGCAGCCGAAATCCAGGGTCCACTGAAGCTTTCTTT,TRBJ1-1,TRBV4-1,-,-
CASSIDRGVVEQYF,TGTGCCAGCAGTATTGACAGGGGGGTGGTTGAGCAGTACTTC,TRBJ2-7,TRBV6-6,TRBD1,-
CASSLRDSYSGANVLTF,TGTGCCAGCAGCTTAAGAGACAGCTACTCTGGGGCCAACGTCCTGACTTTC,TRBJ2-6,TRBV7-3,-,-
CASSLRGFTGPYTGELFF,TGTGCCAGCAGCTTGAGAGGCTTTACGGGTCCGTACACCGGGGAGCTGTTTTTT,TRBJ2-2,TRBV11-1,-,once
CASSVELAAHNEQFF,TGTGCCAGCAGCGTAGAACTAGCGGCCCACAATGAGCAGTTCTTC,TRBJ2-1,TRBV9,TRBD2,-
CATSSGRGGQPQHF,TGTGCCACCAGCAGCGGTAGAGGCGGTCAGCCCCAGCATTTT,TRBJ1-5,TRBV15,-,-
CVRHTSAGGTDTQYF,TGTGTTCGCCATACTTCGGCGGGCGGCACAGATACGCAGTATTTT,TRBJ2-3,TRBV2,-,-
CAWDGTSGTWGSSYNEQFF,TGTGCCTGGGATGGGACTAGCGGGACCTGGGGAAGCTCCTACAATGAGCAGTTCTTC,TRBJ2-1,TRBV30,TRBD2,once
CASSYSLGARGSYF,TGTGCCAGCAGTTACTCGCTAGGGGCGAGGGGATCCTATTTT,TRBJ1-3,TRBV6-5,-,-
CASSLVRVFGYEQYF,TGTGCCAGCAGCTTGGTCCGGGTTTTCGGCTACGAGCAGTACTTC,TRBJ2-7,TRBV5-8,-,-